Each of the 10 T cell receptor beta chains below was sequenced from the same sample in a study of tumor-infiltrating lymphocytes in localized non-small cell lung cancer. Some clones are missing from TCRdb's copy, which holds only in-frame ones; the method was immunoSEQ multiplex PCR. This table holds 11,000 to 15,000 clones, 65% to 75% found once. Sequencing was carried out using uninvolved lung tissue not adjacent to the tumor. These receptors all stem from a human donor with non-small cell lung cancer.

This clone was seen a handful of times. The chain uses TRBV28 and TRBJ2-1, with D possibly being TRBD1 (5 bases). The germline gives CDR1 MDHEN, CDR2 SYDVKM. This CDR3 spans 15 amino acids. V dropped 5 bases and J dropped 7 bases, with 18 bases sitting between them. In DNA form, the CDR3 reads TGTGCCAGCAGTCCCCTCGTCACCAACAGGAATGAGCAGTTCTTC. Translating gives CASSPLVTNRNEQFF. Supplemented by reference TRBV28 and TRBJ2-1, the full variable domain reads DVKVTQSSRYLVKRTGEKVFLECVQDMDHENMFWYRQDPGLGLRLIYFSYDVKMKEKGDIPEGYSVSREKKERFSLILESASTNQTSMYLCASSPLVTNRNEQFFGPGTRLTVL.

This clone has a handful of counts. The chain employs TRBV18 and TRBJ1-5, with D uncertain. Trimming pared 0 bases from V and 4 bases from J, leaving 16 bases between. Germline CDR1 and CDR2: KGHSH and LQKENI. The CDR3 covers 17 residues. The CDR3 DNA reads TGTGCCAGCTCACCACCCGCCAGCGTCGGTGGAAATCAGCCCCAGCATTTT. Translation gives CASSPPASVGGNQPQHF.

The chain couples TRBV19 to TRBJ1-6; D is undetermined. The V end was cut by 11 bases, the J end by 7 bases, with 18 bases between. The germline V gene encodes CDR1 LNHDA and CDR2 SQIVND (reference sequence). The CDR3 contains 14 residues. The CDR3 coding sequence is TGTGCCTCTCAGTGGGCAGTGAGGAATTCACCCCTCCACTTT. Translation gives CASQWAVRNSPLHF.

This clone was observed a few times. The gene calls are TRBV7-8 and TRBJ1-3; D is undetermined. V was trimmed by 4 bases and J by 0 bases, leaving 10 bases between them. Looked up from germline, CDR1 is SGHVS and CDR2 is FQNEAQ. This CDR3 region has 15 residues. CDR3 nucleotide sequence: TGTGCCAGCAGCTCACAATCTCTCTCTGGAAACACCATATATTTT. Encoded protein: CASSSQSLSGNTIYF.

The chain uses TRBV4-2 and TRBJ2-1; 8 positions match TRBD2. With V trimmed by 2 bases and J by 8 bases, 11 bases remained unmatched. The germline V gene has CDR1 LGHNA and CDR2 YNFKEQ. The CDR3 is 16 residues long. The CDR3 coding sequence is TGTGCCAGCAGCCAACACTCCGGGGGGGGCAACTATGAGCAGTTCTTC. As protein: CASSQHSGGGNYEQFF.

J is TRBJ2-3 and V is TRBV5-1, with a tentative D call TRBD1 (6 bases). V lost 2 bases, J lost 5 bases, and 21 bases lay in between. Per the germline V gene, CDR1 is SGHRS and CDR2 is YFSETQ. This CDR3 is built from 17 residues. CDR3 nucleotides: TGCGCCAGCAGCTTCTTTTTCGGGGCGGACAGAGGAGATACGCAGTATTTT. This encodes CASSFFFGADRGDTQYF.

The rearrangement joins TRBV19 to TRBJ2-7; D is unresolved. Trimming took 6 bases from V and 4 from J, leaving 7 bases between them. CDR1 and CDR2 from the germline V gene are LNHDA and SQIVND (reference sequence). The CDR3 sequence is 11 residues long. Here the CDR3 reads CASSTPYEQYF. For the CDR3, the DNA is TGTGCCAGTAGCACCCCTTACGAGCAGTACTTC.

This rearrangement joins TRBV7-8 to TRBJ1-3, with 7 bases lining up with TRBD1. J gave up 10 bases and V 2 bases, and 8 bases lay outside the gene matches. The germline CDR1 and CDR2 sequences are SGHVS and FQNEAQ. This CDR3 contains 14 residues. CDR3 protein: CASSLRQGSGTIYF. In DNA form, the CDR3 reads TGTGCCAGCAGCTTACGACAGGGCTCAGGAACCATATATTTT.

The gene calls are TRBV7-2 and TRBJ2-3, with a weak D call TRBD2 (6 bases). Trimming left V 4 bases short and J 4 bases short, with 18 bases between. There are 16 residues in the CDR3. The germline V gene encodes CDR1 SGHTA and CDR2 FQGNSA. CDR3 amino acids: CASSSLRKGGADTQYF. CDR3 in DNA: TGTGCCAGCAGCTCCCTGAGGAAGGGCGGGGCAGATACGCAGTATTTT. The variable domain in full, completed from reference TRBV7-2 and TRBJ2-3, reads GAGVSQSPSNKVTEKGKDVELRCDPISGHTALYWYRQSLGQGLEFLIYFQGNSAPDKSGLPSDRFSAERTGGSVSTLTIQRTQQEDSAVYLCASSSLRKGGADTQYFGPGTRLTVL.

CDR3 region: CSVEVGRIYNEQFF. In nucleotides, the CDR3 is TGCAGCGTTGAGGTAGGGCGGATTTACAATGAGCAGTTCTTC. J is TRBJ2-1 and V is TRBV29-1; D remains ambiguous. The CDR3 has 14 amino acids. V shed 3 bases and J shed 4 bases, with 13 bases lying between them. Looked up from germline, CDR1 is SQVTM and CDR2 is ANQGSEA.